One sample yielded the 2 T cell receptor beta chains listed below, sequenced in a study of shared clonotypes between healthy human individuals. Profiling relied on immunoSEQ multiplex PCR, and the TCRdb table lists in-frame clones only, not all of them. The sample holds around 200,000 clones; about 93% are singletons and the top ten take around 0.067%. Material for sequencing was naive CD4+ T cells sorted from blood. Subset meaning: CD45RA+ positively selected. All receptors come from a woman in her 30s in good health.

The rearrangement uses TRBV28 and TRBJ2-7, with 8 bases identical to TRBD2. This CDR3 region has 14 residues. Trimming cost V 2 bases and J 2 bases; bases outside gene matches: 2. In germline, CDR1 is MDHEN, CDR2 SYDVKM. CDR3 residues: CASSLSGRAYEQYF. CDR3 DNA sequence: TGTGCCAGCAGTTTAAGCGGGAGAGCCTACGAGCAGTACTTC.

This chain links TRBV10-2 with TRBJ2-7; D unresolved. Per germline, CDR1 WSHSY and CDR2 SAAADI. V shed 3 bases and J shed 1 base, with 7 bases lying between them. This CDR3 has 13 amino acids. The CDR3 region has the DNA TGCGCCAGCAGTGAATGGCGATCCTACGAGCAGTACTTC. Its translation is CASSEWRSYEQYF.